Given below is one TCR beta chain in context. These data belong to a study of blood T cell repertoires in COVID-19. Authors' analysis steps: How many nucleated cells were present was estimated from reference gene primer amplification. The repertoire was sequenced with immunoSEQ multiplex PCR; TCRdb's copy has only in-frame clones and lacks some. D and trimming were read from the DNA, whereas the V and J calls and clone size are those reported in that table. Here the sample spans about 200,000 clones, 85% to 90% being singletons. Germline V gene lookup returns CDR1 MGHRA and CDR2 YSYEKL. The CDR3 has 16 amino acids. Trimming left V 1 base short and J 5 bases short, with 18 bases between.

This TCR came from a man aged 45 to 65 with acute or convalescent COVID-19. This chain connects TRBV4-1 to TRBJ2-7; tentatively, D is TRBD1 (6 bases). Sequencing was performed on peripheral blood. CDR3 in DNA: TGCGCCAGCAGCCAAGTTCCCGGACAGCCTTTACACGAGCAGTACTTC. Translation: CASSQVPGQPLHEQYF.